Listed below are T cell receptor beta chains from one sample, sequenced in a study of blood T cell repertoires in COVID-19. TCRdb's table, derived via immunoSEQ multiplex PCR, lists solely in-frame clones and lacks some. This sample has fewer than 250,000 clones; about 83% occur once, and the top ten carry 3.6%. Specimen: PBMCs or T cells enriched from blood (not recorded which). The receptors here all came from a woman aged 40 to 49 who had been exposed to COVID-19. CDR3s include the opening cysteine and the closing phenylalanine or tryptophan. D genes are given only for firm matches. Expanded clones are given a class, and other clones once, few, many or no size at all.

cdr3_aa | cdr3_nt | v_call | d_call | clone_size | j_call
CASSGQGIPEAFF | TGTGCCAGTAGTGGACAGGGGATACCTGAAGCTTTCTTT | TRBV19 | TRBD1 | NA | TRBJ1-1
CASSFSGGNTDTQYF | TGCGCCAGCAGCTTTAGCGGGGGCAACACAGATACGCAGTATTTT | TRBV5-1 | TRBD2 | NA | TRBJ2-3
CASSEIEGSGQGEGYTF | TGTGCCAGCAGTGAAATTGAAGGTTCGGGACAGGGGGAGGGCTACACCTTC | TRBV6-1 | TRBD1 | NA | TRBJ1-2
CAISEFPGPSGGTQYF | TGTGCCATCAGTGAGTTTCCGGGCCCGTCGGGGGGTACGCAGTATTTT | TRBV10-3 | TRBD2 | NA | TRBJ2-3
CASSSGGTNTGELFF | TGTGCCAGCAGTTCCGGGGGGACGAACACCGGGGAGCTGTTTTTT | TRBV28 | TRBD2 | NA | TRBJ2-2
CASSALAGDRETQYF | TGTGCCAGTAGTGCACTAGCGGGGGATCGGGAGACCCAGTACTTC | TRBV19 | TRBD2 | NA | TRBJ2-5
CASSQGSTEAFF | TGCGCCAGCAGCCAAGGGAGTACTGAAGCTTTCTTT | TRBV4-1 | NA | NA | TRBJ1-1
CASSPGQGDFGYTF | TGTGCCAGCAGTCCGGGACAGGGAGATTTTGGCTACACCTTC | TRBV7-8 | TRBD1 | few | TRBJ1-2
CASSQSRGTLEGSYGYTF | TGCGCCAGCAGTCAATCGAGGGGGACACTTGAAGGGTCCTATGGCTACACCTTC | TRBV23-1 | NA | NA | TRBJ1-2
CASSEEPAGGGEQFF | TGTGCCAGCAGTGAGGAGCCAGCGGGGGGTGGTGAGCAGTTCTTC | TRBV2 | TRBD2 | NA | TRBJ2-1
CASSPDRGTQYF | TGTGCCAGCAGCCCGGATCGGGGGACCCAGTACTTC | TRBV7-8 | NA | NA | TRBJ2-5
CASSLQGGYGYTF | TGTGCCAGCAGCCTACAGGGGGGCTATGGCTACACCTTC | TRBV3-1/TRBV3-2 | TRBD1 | NA | TRBJ1-2
CATSDSGTSGGAVGELFF | TGTGCCACCAGTGACTCCGGGACTAGCGGGGGGGCCGTCGGGGAGCTGTTTTTT | TRBV24-1 | TRBD2 | NA | TRBJ2-2
CASSRRVARRDEQFF | TGTGCCAGCAGCCGCCGGGTCGCCCGGCGCGATGAGCAGTTCTTC | TRBV5-4 | NA | NA | TRBJ2-1
CASSPRTGEYSTF | TGTGCCAGCAGTCCAAGGACAGGGGAGTATTCCACCTTC | TRBV27 | TRBD1 | NA | TRBJ1-2
CASSLSGLASDTQYF | TGCGCCAGCAGCTTGTCGGGACTAGCATCAGATACGCAGTATTTT | TRBV5-1 | TRBD2 | NA | TRBJ2-3
CASVTGGAEKLFF | TGTGCCAGCGTCACAGGGGGGGCAGAAAAACTGTTTTTT | TRBV28 | TRBD1 | few | TRBJ1-4
CASSPFIGEDYGYTF | TGTGCCAGCAGCCCCTTTATAGGGGAAGACTATGGCTACACCTTC | TRBV5-4 | NA | NA | TRBJ1-2
CASSLGGTSGGIRQFF | TGTGCCAGCAGCCTAGGGGGAACTAGCGGGGGTATCCGGCAGTTCTTC | TRBV7-2 | TRBD2 | few | TRBJ2-1
CASSQAGDNTEAFF | TGCGCCAGCAGCCAAGCAGGGGACAACACTGAAGCTTTCTTT | TRBV4-1 | NA | NA | TRBJ1-1
CASSRDLSTDTQYF | TGTGCCAGCAGCCGGGACTTAAGCACAGATACGCAGTATTTT | TRBV7-9 | NA | NA | TRBJ2-3
CASSYLRGRSNQPQHF | TGTGCCAGCAGTTACTTGAGAGGGAGGAGTAATCAGCCCCAGCATTTT | TRBV6-2/TRBV6-3 | NA | NA | TRBJ1-5
CASSGLISNQPQHF | TGTGCCAGCAGTGGGCTTATAAGCAATCAGCCCCAGCATTTT | TRBV2 | NA | few | TRBJ1-5
CASSPEDGGAYNEQFF | TGTGCCAGCAGCCCCGAGGACGGGGGGGCGTACAATGAGCAGTTCTTC | TRBV7-2 | TRBD2 | NA | TRBJ2-1
CASSFKAPTLHF | TGTGCCAGCAGCTTTAAAGCTCCTACCCTCCACTTT | TRBV5-6 | NA | NA | TRBJ1-6
CASSEGTGRKLFF | TGTGCCAGCAGTGAGGGGACAGGGCGCAAACTGTTTTTT | TRBV6-1 | TRBD1 | NA | TRBJ1-4
CSAIMNEQFF | TGCAGTGCTATCATGAATGAGCAGTTCTTC | TRBV20-1 | NA | NA | TRBJ2-1
CASSLSGTDTQYF | TGCGCCAGCAGCTTGAGCGGCACAGATACGCAGTATTTT | TRBV5-1 | NA | NA | TRBJ2-3
CAISGTVGGLGNQPQHF | TGTGCCATCTCCGGGACAGTGGGGGGATTGGGCAATCAGCCCCAGCATTTT | TRBV10-3 | TRBD1 | once | TRBJ1-5
CASSLARYDQPQHF | TGTGCCAGCAGTTTGGCGAGGTACGATCAGCCCCAGCATTTT | TRBV28 | NA | NA | TRBJ1-5
CASGQLNQPQHF | TGTGCCAGCGGACAGCTCAATCAGCCCCAGCATTTT | TRBV28 | NA | NA | TRBJ1-5
CASSPEGKASRPYNEQFF | TGTGCCAGCAGTCCCGAGGGTAAGGCTTCTCGGCCCTACAATGAGCAGTTCTTC | TRBV28 | NA | NA | TRBJ2-1
CSAGGGGYEQYF | TGCAGCGCCGGTGGTGGAGGGTACGAGCAGTACTTC | TRBV29-1 | NA | NA | TRBJ2-7
CASSGLAGNPGDTQYF | TGTGCCAGCAGCGGACTAGCGGGGAACCCCGGGGATACGCAGTATTTT | TRBV9 | TRBD2 | NA | TRBJ2-3
CASSPRQGAGEKLFF | TGTGCCAGCAGCCCACGCCAGGGGGCAGGTGAAAAACTGTTTTTT | TRBV5-4 | TRBD1 | NA | TRBJ1-4
CASSPTDSGNTIYF | TGTGCCAGCAGTCCGACAGACTCTGGAAACACCATATATTTT | TRBV3-1/TRBV3-2 | NA | NA | TRBJ1-3
CATSSGEAGYTF | TGTGCCACCAGTTCGGGGGAGGCTGGCTACACCTTC | TRBV12-3/TRBV12-4 | NA | NA | TRBJ1-2
CASSLRAGGRTDTQYF | TGTGCCAGCAGCCTCCGAGCGGGGGGAAGGACAGATACGCAGTATTTT | TRBV5-8 | TRBD2 | NA | TRBJ2-3
CASSYSIQIYGYTF | TGTGCCAGCAGTTACTCGATTCAGATCTATGGCTACACCTTC | TRBV6-5 | NA | NA | TRBJ1-2
CASQDRASGNTIYF | TGTGCCAGCCAAGACAGGGCCTCTGGAAACACCATATATTTT | TRBV6-5 | TRBD1 | NA | TRBJ1-3
CASSFWQGEQFF | TGTGCCAGCAGCTTCTGGCAGGGTGAGCAGTTCTTC | TRBV5-6 | NA | NA | TRBJ2-1
CASIGASGEQNEQFF | TGTGCCAGCATTGGGGCTAGCGGGGAGCAGAATGAGCAGTTCTTC | TRBV28 | TRBD2 | NA | TRBJ2-1
CASSIPPTGGRTEAFF | TGTGCCAGTAGTATACCCCCGACAGGGGGGAGGACTGAAGCTTTCTTT | TRBV19 | TRBD1 | NA | TRBJ1-1